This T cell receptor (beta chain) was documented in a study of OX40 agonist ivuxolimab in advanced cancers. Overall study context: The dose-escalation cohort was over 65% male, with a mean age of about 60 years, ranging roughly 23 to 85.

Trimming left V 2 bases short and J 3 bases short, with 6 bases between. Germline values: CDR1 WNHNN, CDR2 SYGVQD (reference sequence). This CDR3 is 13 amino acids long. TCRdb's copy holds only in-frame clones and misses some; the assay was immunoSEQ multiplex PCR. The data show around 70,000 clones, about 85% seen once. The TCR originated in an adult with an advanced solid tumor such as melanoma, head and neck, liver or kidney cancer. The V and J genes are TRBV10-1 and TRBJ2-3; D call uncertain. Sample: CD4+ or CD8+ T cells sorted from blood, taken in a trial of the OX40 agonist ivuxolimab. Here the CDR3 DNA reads TGCGCCAGCAGTGAGCCCCGGACAGATACGCAGTATTTT. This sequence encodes CASSEPRTDTQYF.